The 14 T cell receptor beta chains listed next were all sequenced from one sample in a study of circulating CD8 cells and anti-PD-1 response in melanoma. Using roughly 15 ng of total RNA, TCR libraries were made with the QIAseq Immune Repertoire TCR panel. TCRdb independently ran MiXCR on the reads; one entry per CDR3 protein. There are some 530 distinct CDR3 sequences in the sample; around 9.6% occur only once, and around 34% lies in the top ten. Sorting of live CD3+CD8+TCRalphabeta+ cells by PD-1 and/or TIGIT gave four subsets. Sequenced here: CD8+ T cells from PBMCs, sampled at baseline or after one month of anti-PD-1 therapy (not recorded which). The receptors come from a human donor with melanoma.

By sample share, this clonotype is hyperexpanded. This chain's CDR3 is CATSLSDNEQFF. The CDR3 region has the DNA TGTGCCACCAGCCTGAGCGACAATGAGCAGTTCTTC. The chain couples TRBV15 to TRBJ2-1; D is ambiguous. The CDR3 spans 12 residues. Between the trimmed V and J ends, which lost 5 bases and 5 bases, there was a span of 7 bases. Germline CDR1 reads LNHNV; CDR2 reads YYDKDF (reference sequence).

This clonotype is large by share. This sequence joins TRBV27 and TRBJ2-1; 12 positions match TRBD2. The CDR3 loop spans 16 amino acids. Germline assignment: CDR1 MNHEY and CDR2 SMNVEV (reference sequence). Trimming took 5 bases from V and 6 from J; bases not matched to a gene: 8. CDR3 region: CASSLAGGLKGNEQFF. For the CDR3, the DNA is TGTGCCAGCAGTCTAGCGGGGGGGCTAAAGGGCAATGAGCAGTTCTTC.

Within the sample, this clonotype is medium-sized. The genes are TRBV28 and TRBJ2-1; 16 bases fit TRBD2. The germline CDR1 and CDR2 sequences are MDHEN and SYDVKM. V shed 6 bases, J shed 4 bases, and the junction held 9 bases outside the gene matches. This CDR3 comprises 18 residues. Written as DNA, the CDR3 is TGTGCCAGCAGACCCGAGGGACTAGCGGGGGGGCTATACAATGAGCAGTTCTTC. It yields the protein CASRPEGLAGGLYNEQFF.

This clonotype is termed medium-sized. The chain uses TRBV28 and TRBJ2-5; 11 bases agree with TRBD1. CDR3 length equals 18 residues. The trim removed 6 bases at V and 2 bases at J, leaving 14 bases unmatched. Germline V CDR1 and CDR2: MDHEN, SYDVKM. The CDR3 nucleotides are TGTGCCAGCAGCCCAGGGACAGGGGGATACCGGTTACAAGAGACCCAGTACTTC. Encoded protein: CASSPGTGGYRLQETQYF.

In this sample, this clonotype is large (0.1 to 1%). CDR3 in amino acids: CSVMGPRRGYEQYF. In nucleotides, the CDR3 is TGCAGTGTCATGGGACCTAGGAGGGGTTACGAGCAGTACTTC. The chain employs TRBV20-1 and TRBJ2-7; D perhaps matches TRBD2 (6 bases). Germline V gene lookup returns CDR1 DFQATT and CDR2 SNEGSKA (reference sequence). The CDR3 has 14 residues. The V end lost 7 bases, the J end lost 4 bases, and 20 bases lay between the germline ends.

V usage is TRBV19 and J usage is TRBJ1-5; D possibly corresponds to TRBD1 (6 bases). Trimming removed 7 bases at V and 4 bases at J, with 8 bases between. This CDR3 contains 12 residues. The V gene's germline CDR1 is LNHDA and CDR2 SQIVND (reference sequence). In DNA, the CDR3 is TGTGCCAGTAAGGGGGGAAATCAGCCCCAGCATTTT. Amino acid sequence: CASKGGNQPQHF.

This clonotype counts as large. CDR3 in amino acids: CSVGLAGGLDEQFF. Written as DNA, the CDR3 is TGCAGCGTTGGACTAGCGGGGGGGCTTGATGAGCAGTTCTTC. The V call is TRBV29-1, the J call TRBJ2-1, with TRBD2 matching 14 bases. CDR1 is SQVTM, CDR2 ANQGSEA, per germline. The CDR3 is made up of 14 amino acids. V shed 4 bases, J shed 8 bases, and the junction held 4 bases outside the gene matches.

This clonotype is labeled large. The rearrangement joins TRBV7-2 to TRBJ1-2; no clear D. CDR3 length: 15 residues. The V end lost 1 base, the J end lost 7 bases, and 16 bases lay between the germline ends. Germline lookup yields CDR1 SGHTA and CDR2 FQGNSA. Here the CDR3 reads CASSLVGRPEGGYTF. CDR3 DNA: TGTGCCAGCAGCTTAGTTGGGCGTCCGGAGGGTGGCTACACCTTC.

With respect to this clonotype: Given a much more abundant clone one base away, this may be a read error. V gene TRBV29-1 combines with J gene TRBJ2-2; D is uncertain. The germline V gene encodes CDR1 SQVTM and CDR2 ANQGSEA. CDR3 size: 13 residues. CDR3 sequence: CRVGRNSPGELFF. The CDR3 DNA sequence: TGCCGCGTTGGACGGAACTCCCCAGGGGAGCTGTTTTTT.

By sample share, this clonotype is hyperexpanded. The CDR3 is CSADSSDSPYEQYF. The CDR3 bases are TGCAGTGCTGACTCGTCGGACAGTCCCTACGAGCAGTACTTC. The chain uses TRBV20-1 and TRBJ2-7; weak D call: TRBD1 (6 bases). The CDR3 is made up of 14 amino acids. With 5 bases removed from V and 2 bases from J, the gap between germline ends came to 16 bases. The germline CDR1 and CDR2 sequences are DFQATT and SNEGSKA (reference sequence).

By share of the sample, this clonotype is medium-sized. V is TRBV4-1 and J is TRBJ2-1, with 15 nucleotides matching TRBD2. The J segment lost 11 bases and the V segment lost 7 bases, leaving 9 bases of the junction unmatched. Germline V gene sequence: CDR1 MGHRA, CDR2 YSYEKL. This CDR3 has 15 residues. The CDR3 reads CASNGLAGGPDQQFF. In DNA, the CDR3 is TGCGCCAGCAATGGACTAGCGGGGGGGCCCGATCAGCAGTTCTTC.

Regarding this clonotype: Given a much more abundant clone one base away, this may be a read error. V gene TRBV6-6 combines with J gene TRBJ2-7; 7 bases fit TRBD1. Per germline, CDR1 MNHNY and CDR2 SVGAGI (reference sequence). CDR3 size: 14 residues. This CDR3 is CAGSPGTELYEQYF. For the CDR3, the DNA is TGTGCCGGCAGCCCGGGGACAGAACTCTACGAGCAGTACTTC.

A note on this clonotype: A much larger clone differs by one base, so this may be a read error. The genes are TRBV19 and TRBJ2-1, with D possibly matching TRBD1 (5 bases). This CDR3 has 13 residues. Germline loops: CDR1 LNHDA, CDR2 SQIVND (reference sequence). The CDR3 DNA reads as TGTGCCAGTGCCTTCACGACAGCTAATGAGCTGTTCTTC. Translated: CASAFTTANELFF.

This clonotype turned up a few times. A much larger clone differs from this one at a single base, so this may be a read error. Here the CDR3 omits its conserved ending phenylalanine or tryptophan, so a read error is the likely source. The chain carries TRBV6-2 or TRBV6-3 and TRBJ2-7; D perhaps matches TRBD1 (6 bases). Germline CDR1 is MNHEY and CDR2 is SVGEGT. The V gene lost 2 bases and the J gene lost 5 bases, with 7 bases spanning the gap. The CDR3 sequence is 12 residues long. The CDR3 region is CASSYNRDEQYL. The CDR3 DNA sequence: TGTGCCAGCAGTTACAACAGGGACGAGCAGTACCTC.